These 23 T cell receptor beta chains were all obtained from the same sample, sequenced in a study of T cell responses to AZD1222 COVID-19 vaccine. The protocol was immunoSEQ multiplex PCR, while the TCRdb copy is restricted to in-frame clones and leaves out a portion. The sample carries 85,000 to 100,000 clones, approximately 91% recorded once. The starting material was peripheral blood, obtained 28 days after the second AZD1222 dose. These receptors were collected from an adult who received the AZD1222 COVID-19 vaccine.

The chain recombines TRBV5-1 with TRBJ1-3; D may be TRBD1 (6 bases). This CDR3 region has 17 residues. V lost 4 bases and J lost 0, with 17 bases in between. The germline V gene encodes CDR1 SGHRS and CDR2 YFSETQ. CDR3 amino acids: CASSPGGGPSSGNTIYF. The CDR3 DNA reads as TGCGCCAGCAGCCCGGGCGGGGGCCCCAGCTCTGGAAACACCATATATTTT.

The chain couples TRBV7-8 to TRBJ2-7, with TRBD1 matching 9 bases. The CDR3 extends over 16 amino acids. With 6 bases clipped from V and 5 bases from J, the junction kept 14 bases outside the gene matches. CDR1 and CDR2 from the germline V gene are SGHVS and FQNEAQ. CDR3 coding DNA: TGTGCCAGCAGTCTCGTGGGCGGGACAGGGCTCAACGAGCAGTACTTC. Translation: CASSLVGGTGLNEQYF.

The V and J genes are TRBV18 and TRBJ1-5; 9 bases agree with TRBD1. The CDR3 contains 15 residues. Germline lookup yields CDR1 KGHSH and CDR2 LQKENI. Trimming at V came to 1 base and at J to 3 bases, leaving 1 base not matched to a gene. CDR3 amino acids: CASSPRTGDNQPQHF. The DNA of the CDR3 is TGTGCCAGCTCACCACGGACAGGGGACAATCAGCCCCAGCATTTT.

In DNA, the CDR3 is TGTGCCAGCAGCTTGGGACAGGGGATAGAGGGCTACACCTTC. It translates to CASSLGQGIEGYTF. The chain combines TRBV11-2 with TRBJ1-2; 10 nucleotides line up with TRBD1. The CDR3 is 14 residues long. CDR1 and CDR2 (germline): SGHAT, FQNNGV. V lost 3 bases and J lost 8; bases outside the gene matches: 6.

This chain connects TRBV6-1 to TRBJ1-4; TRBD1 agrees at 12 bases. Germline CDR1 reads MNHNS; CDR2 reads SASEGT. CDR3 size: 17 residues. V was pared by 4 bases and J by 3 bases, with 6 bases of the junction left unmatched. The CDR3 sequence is CASSGGQGAMANEKLFF. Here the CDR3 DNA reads TGTGCCAGCAGTGGGGGACAGGGGGCCATGGCTAATGAAAAACTGTTTTTT.

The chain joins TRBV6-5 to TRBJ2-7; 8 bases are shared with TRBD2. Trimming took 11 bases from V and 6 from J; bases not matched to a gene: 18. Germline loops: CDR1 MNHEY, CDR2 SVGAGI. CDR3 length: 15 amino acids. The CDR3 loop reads CAASRGGGQIFEQYF. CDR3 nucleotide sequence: TGTGCCGCCTCCCGGGGCGGGGGGCAAATCTTCGAGCAGTACTTC.

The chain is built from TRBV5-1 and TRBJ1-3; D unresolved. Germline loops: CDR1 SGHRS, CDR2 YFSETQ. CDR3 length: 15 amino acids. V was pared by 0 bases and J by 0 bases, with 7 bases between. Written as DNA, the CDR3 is TGCGCCAGCAGCTTGGCTGCCACCTCTGGAAACACCATATATTTT. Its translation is CASSLAATSGNTIYF.

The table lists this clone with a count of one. CDR3 protein: CASSLVTEDQPQHF. DNA of the CDR3: TGTGCCAGCAGCTTAGTTACGGAGGATCAGCCCCAGCATTTT. This chain connects TRBV7-9 to TRBJ1-5; D unresolved. The CDR3 has 14 residues. Germline assignment: CDR1 SEHNR and CDR2 FQNEAQ (reference sequence). Between the trimmed V and J ends, which lost 1 base and 5 bases, there was a span of 9 bases.

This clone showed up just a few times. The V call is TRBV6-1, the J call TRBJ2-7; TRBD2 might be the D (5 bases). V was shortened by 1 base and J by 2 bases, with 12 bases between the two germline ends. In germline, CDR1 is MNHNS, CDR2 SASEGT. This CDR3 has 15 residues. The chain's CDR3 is CASSEGPGETYEQYF. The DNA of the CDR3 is TGTGCCAGCAGTGAAGGGCCCGGGGAGACCTACGAGCAGTACTTC.

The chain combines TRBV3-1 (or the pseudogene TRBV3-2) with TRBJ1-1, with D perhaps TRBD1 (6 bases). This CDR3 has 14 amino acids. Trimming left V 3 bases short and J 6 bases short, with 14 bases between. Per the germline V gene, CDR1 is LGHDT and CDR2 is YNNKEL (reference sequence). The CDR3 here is CASSQHREGSEAFF. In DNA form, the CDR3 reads TGTGCCAGCAGCCAGCACAGGGAAGGCTCTGAAGCTTTCTTT.

The CDR3 loop reads CASSLVQSSPLHF. The CDR3 region has the DNA TGTGCCAGCAGCTTAGTCCAGAGCTCACCCCTCCACTTT. V and J are TRBV11-1 and TRBJ1-6; D is uncertain. CDR1 is SGHAT and CDR2 is FQDESV in the germline V gene (reference sequence). Trimming pared 1 base from V and 10 bases from J, leaving 8 bases between. This CDR3 has 13 residues.

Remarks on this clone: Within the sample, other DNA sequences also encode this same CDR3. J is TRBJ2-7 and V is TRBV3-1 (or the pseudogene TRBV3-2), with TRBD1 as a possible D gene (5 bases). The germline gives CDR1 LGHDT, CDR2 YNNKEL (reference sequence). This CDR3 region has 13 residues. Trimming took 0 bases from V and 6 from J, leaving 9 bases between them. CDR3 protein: CASSQDWGREQYF. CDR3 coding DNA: TGTGCCAGCAGCCAAGATTGGGGCCGCGAGCAGTACTTC.

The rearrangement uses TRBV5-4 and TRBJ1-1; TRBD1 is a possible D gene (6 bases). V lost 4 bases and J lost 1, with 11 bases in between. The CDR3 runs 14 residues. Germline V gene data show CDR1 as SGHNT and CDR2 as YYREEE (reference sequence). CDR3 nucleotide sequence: TGTGCCAGCAGCCCAAGACAGGCGAACACTGAAGCTTTCTTT. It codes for CASSPRQANTEAFF.

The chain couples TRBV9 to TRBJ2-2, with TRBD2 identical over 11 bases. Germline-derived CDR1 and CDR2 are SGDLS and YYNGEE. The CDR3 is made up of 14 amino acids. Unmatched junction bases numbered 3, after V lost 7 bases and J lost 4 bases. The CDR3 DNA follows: TGTGCCAGCGCGACTAGCGGGACCACCGGGGAGCTGTTTTTT. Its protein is CASATSGTTGELFF.

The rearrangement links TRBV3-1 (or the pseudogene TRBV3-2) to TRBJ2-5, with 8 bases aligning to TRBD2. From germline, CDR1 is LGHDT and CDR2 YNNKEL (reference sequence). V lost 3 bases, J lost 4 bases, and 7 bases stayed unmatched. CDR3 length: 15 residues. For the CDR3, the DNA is TGTGCCAGCAGCCATGGGACTAGTGGAACAGAGACCCAGTACTTC. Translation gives CASSHGTSGTETQYF.

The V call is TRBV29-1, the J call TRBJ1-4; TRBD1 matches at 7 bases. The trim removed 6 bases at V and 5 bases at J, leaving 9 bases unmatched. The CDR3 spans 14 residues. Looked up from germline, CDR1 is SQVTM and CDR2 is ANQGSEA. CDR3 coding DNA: TGCAGCGTGGATAACGGGACAGAAAATGAAAAACTGTTTTTT. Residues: CSVDNGTENEKLFF.

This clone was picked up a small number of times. This CDR3 is CASSPSGNTIYF. Written as DNA, the CDR3 is TGTGCCAGTAGTCCCTCTGGAAACACCATATATTTT. V is TRBV19 and J is TRBJ1-3, with D uncertain. CDR3 size: 12 residues. The germline gives CDR1 LNHDA, CDR2 SQIVND (reference sequence). The germline V and J ends were trimmed by 5 bases and 0 bases, with 2 bases remaining between them.

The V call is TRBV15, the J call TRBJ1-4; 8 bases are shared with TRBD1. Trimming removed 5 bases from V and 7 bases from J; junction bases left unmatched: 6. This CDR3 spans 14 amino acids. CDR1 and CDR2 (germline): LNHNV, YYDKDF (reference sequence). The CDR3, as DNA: TGTGCCACCAGCCCCGGACAGGGCACTGAAAAACTGTTTTTT. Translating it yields CATSPGQGTEKLFF.

The CDR3: CSVHRGTEAFF. The CDR3 region has the DNA TGCAGCGTCCACAGGGGCACTGAAGCTTTCTTT. This chain links TRBV29-1 with TRBJ1-1; 7 bases map to TRBD1. Trimming at V came to 6 bases and at J to 4 bases, leaving 2 bases not matched to a gene. From germline, CDR1 is SQVTM and CDR2 ANQGSEA. The CDR3 covers 11 residues.

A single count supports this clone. The CDR3 loop reads CASSGSGGEVRREQFF. The CDR3 bases are TGTGCCAGTAGTGGTAGCGGGGGGGAGGTACGACGTGAGCAGTTCTTC. This chain joins TRBV19 and TRBJ2-1, with 11 bases lining up with TRBD2. The CDR3 sequence is 16 residues long. Germline V gene lookup returns CDR1 LNHDA and CDR2 SQIVND (reference sequence). J gave up 9 bases and V 5 bases, and 12 bases lay outside the gene matches.

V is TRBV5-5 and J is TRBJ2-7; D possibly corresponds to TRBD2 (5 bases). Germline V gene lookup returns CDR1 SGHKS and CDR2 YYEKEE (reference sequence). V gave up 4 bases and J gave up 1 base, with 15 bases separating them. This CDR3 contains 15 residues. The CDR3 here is CASSPGIHTSYEQYF. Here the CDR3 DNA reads TGTGCCAGCAGCCCCGGGATTCATACTTCCTACGAGCAGTACTTC. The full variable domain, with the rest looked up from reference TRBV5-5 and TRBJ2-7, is DAGVTQSPTHLIKTRGQQVTLRCSPISGHKSVSWYQQVLGQGPQFIFQYYEKEERGRGNFPDRFSARQFPNYSSELNVNALLLGDSALYLCASSPGIHTSYEQYFGPGTRLTVT.

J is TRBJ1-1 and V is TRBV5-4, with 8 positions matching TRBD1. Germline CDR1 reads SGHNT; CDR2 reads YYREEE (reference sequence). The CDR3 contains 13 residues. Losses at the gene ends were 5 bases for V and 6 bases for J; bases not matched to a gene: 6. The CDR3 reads CASSLDRGSEAFF. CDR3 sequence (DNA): TGTGCCAGCAGTTTAGACAGGGGCTCTGAAGCTTTCTTT.

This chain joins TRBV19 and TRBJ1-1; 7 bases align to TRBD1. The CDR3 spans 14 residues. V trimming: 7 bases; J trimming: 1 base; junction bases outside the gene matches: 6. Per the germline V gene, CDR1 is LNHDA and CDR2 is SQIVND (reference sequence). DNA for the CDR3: TGTGCCAGTACCCGACAGGGAACGAACACTGAAGCTTTCTTT. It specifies CASTRQGTNTEAFF.